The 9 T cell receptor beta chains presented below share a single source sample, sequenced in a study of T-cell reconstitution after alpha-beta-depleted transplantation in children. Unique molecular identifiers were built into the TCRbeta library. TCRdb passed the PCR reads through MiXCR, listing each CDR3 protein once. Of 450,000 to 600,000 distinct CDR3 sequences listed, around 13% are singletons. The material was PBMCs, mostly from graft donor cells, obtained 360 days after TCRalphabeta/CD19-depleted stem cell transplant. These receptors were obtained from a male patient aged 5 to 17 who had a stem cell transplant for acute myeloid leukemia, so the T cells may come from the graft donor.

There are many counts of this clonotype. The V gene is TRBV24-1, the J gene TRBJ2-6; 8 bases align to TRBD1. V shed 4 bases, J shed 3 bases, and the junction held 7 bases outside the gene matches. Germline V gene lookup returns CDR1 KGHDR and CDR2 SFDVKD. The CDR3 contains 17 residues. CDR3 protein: CATSEGTGFFGANVLTF. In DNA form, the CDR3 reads TGTGCCACCAGTGAAGGGACAGGCTTTTTTGGGGCCAACGTCCTGACTTTC.

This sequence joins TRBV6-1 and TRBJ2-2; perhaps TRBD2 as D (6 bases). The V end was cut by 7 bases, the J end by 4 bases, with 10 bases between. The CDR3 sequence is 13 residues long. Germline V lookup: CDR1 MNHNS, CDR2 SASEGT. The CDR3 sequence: CASILTSTGELFF. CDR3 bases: TGTGCCAGCATCTTGACTAGCACCGGGGAGCTGTTTTTT.

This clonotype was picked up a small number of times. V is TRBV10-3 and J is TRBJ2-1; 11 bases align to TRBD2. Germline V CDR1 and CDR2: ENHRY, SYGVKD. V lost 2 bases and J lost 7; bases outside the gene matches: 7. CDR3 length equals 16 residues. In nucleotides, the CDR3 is TGTGCCATCAGTGAGCCTACTAGCGGGAGTGGAAATGAGCAGTTCTTC. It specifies CAISEPTSGSGNEQFF.

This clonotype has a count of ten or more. CDR3 sequence reads: CSARDWVAGPSTDTQYF. The CDR3 coding sequence is TGCAGTGCTAGAGATTGGGTTGCGGGACCTAGCACAGATACGCAGTATTTT. The J gene is TRBJ2-3, the V gene TRBV20-1; a weak D match, TRBD2 (6 bases). V gave up 0 bases and J gave up 0 bases, with 16 bases separating them. CDR3 length: 17 residues. Germline V gives CDR1 DFQATT, CDR2 SNEGSKA (reference sequence).

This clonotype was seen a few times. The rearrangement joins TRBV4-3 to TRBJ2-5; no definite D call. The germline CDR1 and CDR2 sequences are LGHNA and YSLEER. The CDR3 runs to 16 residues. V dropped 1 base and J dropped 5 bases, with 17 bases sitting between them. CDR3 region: CASSQVVGVSGETQYF. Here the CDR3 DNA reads TGCGCCAGCAGCCAAGTCGTAGGAGTGTCTGGGGAGACCCAGTACTTC.

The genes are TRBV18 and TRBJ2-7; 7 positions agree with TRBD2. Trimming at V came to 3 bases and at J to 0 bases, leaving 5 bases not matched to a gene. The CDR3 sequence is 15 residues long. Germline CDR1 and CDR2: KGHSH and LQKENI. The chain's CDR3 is CASSPGLGSSYEQYF. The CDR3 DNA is TGTGCCAGCTCACCCGGACTAGGGAGCTCCTACGAGCAGTACTTC.

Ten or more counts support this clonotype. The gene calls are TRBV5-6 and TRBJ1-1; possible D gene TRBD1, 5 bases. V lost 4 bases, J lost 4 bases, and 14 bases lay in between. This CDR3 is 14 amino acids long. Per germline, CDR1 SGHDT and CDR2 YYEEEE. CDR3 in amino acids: CASSLTGPGTEAFF. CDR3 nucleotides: TGTGCCAGCAGCCTGACGGGACCGGGCACTGAAGCTTTCTTT.

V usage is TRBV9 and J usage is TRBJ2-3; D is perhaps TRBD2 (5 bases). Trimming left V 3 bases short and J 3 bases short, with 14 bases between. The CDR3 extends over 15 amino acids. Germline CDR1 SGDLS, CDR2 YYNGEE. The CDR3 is CASSAYEGVTDTQYF. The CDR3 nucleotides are TGTGCCAGCAGCGCTTACGAGGGCGTGACAGATACGCAGTATTTT.

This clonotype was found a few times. In DNA form, the CDR3 reads TGCGCCAGCAGCCTATTAATATCAGGATCCAATGAGCAGTTCTTC. Protein sequence: CASSLLISGSNEQFF. V is TRBV4-3 and J is TRBJ2-1; D gene ambiguous. Germline CDR1 and CDR2: LGHNA and YSLEER. This CDR3 is built from 15 residues. The V gene lost 4 bases and the J gene lost 6 bases, with 16 bases spanning the gap.